The sequence of this T cell receptor beta chain was determined in a study of shared clonotypes between healthy human individuals (dated by TCRdb to 2020 to 2021). Looking at the study overall: The cohort comprised a couple of women and three men aged 18 to 49 years. Blood TCR repertoires of five healthy adults were deeply sequenced to estimate repertoire size and the extent of clonotype sharing between individuals. For each donor, three plates each were used for CD4 naive and CD4 memory, two plates were used for CD8 naive, and one plate was used for CD8 memory. Each donor's leukapheresis produced roughly between about 0.9 and 9.5 billion PBMCs. To increase sequencing depth and limit assay-specific biases, TCR repertoire library preparation and sequencing were carried out by different laboratories using diverse techniques.

This clone was seen a few times. This receptor's antigen is unknown. Base-call qualities are not available, and no considerably larger clone is one nucleotide away. CD8 naive samples were CD45RO-negative cells positively selected for CCR7, giving a CD45RA+CCR7+ population that excluded TemRA cells. Donors were healthy HIV-negative adults with no recently reported acute infections or vaccinations. All donors were Caucasian adults living in Nashville, Tennessee, USA. Blood was collected by leukapheresis, and PBMCs were isolated by Ficoll-Histopaque density gradient centrifugation and then cryopreserved in liquid nitrogen vapor phase. Purity and quantity of every magnetically sorted T cell population were checked by analytical flow cytometry. Genomic DNA was isolated from each sorted fraction and quantified by UV absorbance on a Nanodrop 2000c. Using the deep immunoSEQ assay, multiplex PCR amplified TCR CDR3 regions from genomic DNA. Genomic DNA extracted from each cell subset was distributed evenly over all wells of several immunoSEQ 96-well plates, and each plate served as one replicate. For sorted subsets, each replicate PCR was loaded with around 200 ng genomic DNA, equivalent to 30,000 or so T cell genomes. Purified libraries were measured with a Qubit 3.0 fluorometer, size-checked on a Bioanalyzer 2100, and measured again with the KAPA Library Quantification kit. Each immunoSEQ 96-well plate was sequenced on its own single-read 150-cycle Illumina NextSeq 550 flow cell. Per the source publication's procedure: Because the immunoSEQ output held only junctional sequences and lacked quality scores, the filtering could not match the filtering applied to full-length reads. To assign V/J genes and CDR3, sequences were annotated using PyIR, a Python wrapper for IgBLAST v1.9, with IMGT germline references. Reads were removed for weak V/J assignments (E-value above 1e-6), missing CDR3, stop codons, out-of-frame junctions, or ambiguous translated residues. V3J clonotypes were defined by identical inferred V gene, J gene, and CDR3 amino acid sequence. To compute the percentage overlap between repertoires, the number of shared unique clonotypes was divided by the size of the smaller repertoire. Three approaches were used to assess repertoire richness: RTK rarefaction, the Chao1 estimator, and Recon v2.1 estimates of unobserved clonotypes. For all TCRbeta clonotypes obtained by the gDNA method from a few donors, generation probabilities were computed with OLGA. Imported from immuneACCESS, the table was reduced by TCRdb to in-frame sequences with V and J called. These copies leave out some clones; in studies compared against another copy, an unresolved V gene accounts for under half, and the cause of the remainder is not known. V and J calls and clone size are given by that table; D and trimming were obtained from the DNA. This sample lists more than 2 million clones; about 94% were detected once. About 1.7% of the sample comes from the top ten.

The paper as a whole reports these results and caveats: Estimated clonotype richness was generally larger for naive than for memory subsets. Higher generation probabilities were observed for clonotypes shared by all four sorted-subset donors than for non-shared clonotypes. Incomplete sequencing was indicated by rarefaction of sorted-subset datasets, despite the large sequencing depth. Because the study included a small number of donors, the genetic and exposure-history diversity represented was limited. Sharing across a few donors was observed for about 5% of naive CD4, 3.5% of naive CD8, 2.3% of memory CD4, and around 0.4% of memory CD8 clonotypes. Pairwise subsampling led to the expectation that sequencing depth would affect the degree of clonotype sharing among donors. Sampling was restricted to blood, and TCR repertoires in tissue are likely to differ from TCR repertoires in blood.

This TCR was sampled from a man between 18 and 29 years old in good health. Some clones in this sample may be carry-over from other donors' samples. The material sequenced was naive CD8+ T cells from PBMCs. The sample's cell subset or site label, in plain terms: CD45RA+CCR7+.

The DNA sequence follows: TGTGCCAGCAGCTTATTAGAAAACCTGAACACTGAAGCTTTCTTT. This translates into CASSLLENLNTEAFF. This receptor chain uses TRBV7-9 and TRBJ1-1; confidence is insufficient to name the D gene. Inclusive of the bounding cysteine and phenylalanine, the CDR3 is 15 residues long. Only the CDR3 DNA is retained, 45 bases long and in frame from the first base. The CDR1 and CDR2 encoded by the germline V gene (reference sequence) are SEHNR and FQNEAQ. V is clipped by 2 bases and J by 0 bases, and the sequence between their germline boundaries is 10 bases long.